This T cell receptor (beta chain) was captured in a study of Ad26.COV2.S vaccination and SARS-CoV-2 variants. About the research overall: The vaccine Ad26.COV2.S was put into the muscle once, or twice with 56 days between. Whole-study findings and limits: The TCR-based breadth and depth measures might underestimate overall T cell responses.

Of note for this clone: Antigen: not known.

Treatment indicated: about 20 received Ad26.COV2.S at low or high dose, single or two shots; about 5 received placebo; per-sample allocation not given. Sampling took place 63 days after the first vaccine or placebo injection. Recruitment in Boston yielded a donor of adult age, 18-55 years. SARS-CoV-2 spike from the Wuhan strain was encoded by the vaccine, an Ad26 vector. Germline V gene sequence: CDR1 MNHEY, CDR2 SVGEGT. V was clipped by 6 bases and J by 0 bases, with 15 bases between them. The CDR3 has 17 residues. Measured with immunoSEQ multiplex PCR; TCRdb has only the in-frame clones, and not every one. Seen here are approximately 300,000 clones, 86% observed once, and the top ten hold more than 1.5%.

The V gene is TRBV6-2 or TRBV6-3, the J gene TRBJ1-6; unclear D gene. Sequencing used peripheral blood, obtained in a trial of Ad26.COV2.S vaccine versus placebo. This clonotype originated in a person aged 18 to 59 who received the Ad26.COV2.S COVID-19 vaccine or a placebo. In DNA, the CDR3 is TGTGCCAGCAGCCCCCGCAGGTCGAGCTCCTATAATTCACCCCTCCACTTT. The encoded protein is CASSPRRSSSYNSPLHF.